This T cell receptor (beta chain) was captured by sequencing in a study of blood T cell repertoires in COVID-19. Study overall: Researchers got acute and convalescent COVID-19 samples from the United States, Italy and Spain. T cells, B-cell-depleted T cells, or PBMCs supplied cDNA or gDNA.

The ends lost 5 bases at V and 0 bases at J; junction bases unmatched: 6. This CDR3 has 15 residues. Germline V CDR1 and CDR2: KGHDR, SFDVKD. As processed by the authors: Quantification of nucleated cells was approximated via reference gene primer amplification. Here immunoSEQ multiplex PCR was the method, and the copy in TCRdb shows in-frame clones only, minus some. The DNA was the basis for D and trimming; V, J and clone size are from that table. This table has under 200,000 clones, about 88% appearing once. The chain combines TRBV24-1 with TRBJ2-7, with 7 nucleotides matching TRBD1. This clonotype was obtained from a man aged 45-65 years who had recovered from COVID-19. Sequences were obtained from peripheral blood. The CDR3 loop reads CATSAWDSPSYEQYF. Written as DNA, the CDR3 is TGTGCCACCAGTGCCTGGGACAGTCCCTCCTACGAGCAGTACTTC.